Shown below are 13 T cell receptor beta chains from a single sample sequenced in a study of T-cell reconstitution after alpha-beta-depleted transplantation in children (TCRdb year 2016). The treatment or condition label of this sample denotes: allogeneic hematopoietic cell transplantation with graft depleted of TCRalphabeta T cells and CD19 B cells. Libraries were prepared through PCR. These reads were obtained on an Illumina HiSeq 2500. Molecular barcoding was employed in the preparation of TCR libraries, with unique molecular identifiers being used to normalize TCRbeta repertoire quantification. In TCRdb, the public reads were trimmed at Q25 with fastp and aligned with MiXCR, with productive beta chains retained. Merged by CDR3 protein, the rows form single entries marked with the most common genes and DNA. The sample table shows 900,000 or so distinct CDR3 sequences, and approximately 15% are seen once. Around 5.3% of the sample is in the top ten clones.

Source: PBMCs, mostly from graft donor cells, taken 360 days after TCRalphabeta/CD19-depleted stem cell transplant. The receptors originated from a male patient aged 10 to 17 who had a stem cell transplant for acute lymphoblastic leukemia, so the T cells may come from the graft donor.

This clonotype came up a few times. The chain links TRBV4-1 to TRBJ2-7, with 8 bases that match TRBD1. This CDR3 has 18 amino acids. CDR1 is MGHRA, CDR2 YSYEKL, per germline. Trimming removed 2 bases from V and 2 bases from J; junction bases left unmatched: 14. The CDR3 sequence: CASSQILIGQGHTYEQYF. CDR3 DNA sequence: TGCGCCAGCAGCCAAATACTAATTGGACAGGGACATACCTACGAGCAGTACTTC.

The chain combines TRBV7-8 with TRBJ2-5, with no clear D. CDR3 length: 13 residues. The V and J ends lost 7 bases and 4 bases respectively, with 13 bases between them. Germline loops: CDR1 SGHVS, CDR2 FQNEAQ. Here the CDR3 DNA reads TGTGCCAGCACCCGTCGAATGGGAGAGACCCAGTACTTC. It specifies CASTRRMGETQYF.

This clonotype was detected a few times. The conserved phenylalanine or tryptophan normally closing the CDR3 is absent here, so this likely arose from a read error. The genes are TRBV20-1 and TRBJ2-3; 13 positions match TRBD2. The CDR3 contains 15 residues. The germline V gene has CDR1 DFQATT and CDR2 SNEGSKA (reference sequence). V lost 7 bases to trimming and J lost 0 bases; unmatched junction nucleotides: 4. DNA of the CDR3: TGCAGTGAAGGACTAGCGGGAGACAGCACAGATACGCAGTATTTG. Amino acids: CSEGLAGDSTDTQYL.

The chain has TRBV7-8 and TRBJ2-7, with D possibly called TRBD1 or TRBD2 (5 bases each). Germline V gene sequence: CDR1 SGHVS, CDR2 FQNEAQ. V lost 5 bases and J 4 bases, leaving 15 bases between the germline ends. This CDR3 has 14 residues. In DNA, the CDR3 is TGTGCCAGCAGCGTACCCGGGACCTTTTACGAGCAGTACTTC. Its translation: CASSVPGTFYEQYF.

This clonotype was found a few times. The J gene is TRBJ1-3, the V gene TRBV6-1; D is perhaps TRBD1 (5 bases). Trimming removed 6 bases at V and 2 bases at J, with 11 bases between. The CDR3 length is 14 residues. Germline assignment: CDR1 MNHNS and CDR2 SASEGT. DNA of the CDR3: TGTGCCAGCAGGGCAGCAGGGACTGGAAACACCATATATTTT. It yields the protein CASRAAGTGNTIYF.

This clonotype was seen more than once but under ten times. J is TRBJ2-5 and V is TRBV12-3 or TRBV12-4; tentative D call: TRBD2 (5 bases). Trimming stripped 5 bases from V and 6 bases from J, with 13 bases between. CDR3 length: 13 residues. DNA for the CDR3: TGTGCCAGCAGTGAGGGCCCTCTCCAGACCCAGTACTTC. It encodes CASSEGPLQTQYF.

The rearrangement links TRBV7-3 to TRBJ2-3; TRBD2 matches at 7 bases. CDR1 and CDR2 from the germline V gene are SGHTA and FQGTGA. The CDR3 is made up of 15 amino acids. Trimming removed 4 bases from V and 1 base from J; junction bases left unmatched: 5. This CDR3 is CASSSTSAGTDTQYF. The CDR3 DNA reads TGTGCCAGCAGCTCCACTAGCGCGGGCACAGATACGCAGTATTTT. The variable domain in full, with the rest retrieved from reference TRBV7-3 and TRBJ2-3, is GAGVSQTPSNKVTEKGKYVELRCDPISGHTALYWYRQSLGQGPEFLIYFQGTGAADDSGLPNDRFFAVRPEGSVSTLKIQRTERGDSAVYLCASSSTSAGTDTQYFGPGTRLTVL.

The chain is built from TRBV5-1 and TRBJ2-1; TRBD2 might be the D (6 bases). There are 16 residues in the CDR3. The V end was cut by 5 bases, the J end by 3 bases, with 18 bases between. The germline gives CDR1 SGHRS, CDR2 YFSETQ. The CDR3 is CASRPIRGSYYNEQFF. Here the CDR3 DNA reads TGCGCCAGCAGACCGATTCGGGGGTCCTACTACAATGAGCAGTTCTTC. Together with reference TRBV5-1 and TRBJ2-1, the CDR3 gives the full variable domain: KAGVTQTPRYLIKTRGQQVTLSCSPISGHRSVSWYQQTPGQGLQFLFEYFSETQRNKGNFPGRFSGRQFSNSRSEMNVSTLELGDSALYLCASRPIRGSYYNEQFFGPGTRLTVL.

This clonotype has only a few counts. The rearrangement joins TRBV5-1 to TRBJ1-1; D gene ambiguous. Germline V CDR1 and CDR2: SGHRS, YFSETQ. The V end lost 2 bases, the J end lost 3 bases, and 14 bases lay between the germline ends. This CDR3 has 15 amino acids. Here the CDR3 reads CASSFRRGLDTEAFF. CDR3 sequence (DNA): TGCGCCAGCAGCTTTCGCCGAGGTTTAGACACTGAAGCTTTCTTT. Complete variable domain (other parts from reference TRBV5-1 and TRBJ1-1): KAGVTQTPRYLIKTRGQQVTLSCSPISGHRSVSWYQQTPGQGLQFLFEYFSETQRNKGNFPGRFSGRQFSNSRSEMNVSTLELGDSALYLCASSFRRGLDTEAFFGQGTRLTVV.

This clonotype was found many times. CDR3 region: CSVERTSGLSSYNEQFF. The CDR3 DNA follows: TGCAGCGTTGAGCGGACTAGCGGACTTAGCTCCTACAATGAGCAGTTCTTC. V usage is TRBV29-1 and J usage is TRBJ2-1; 10 positions agree with TRBD2. The CDR3 runs 17 residues. Germline assignment: CDR1 SQVTM and CDR2 ANQGSEA. V lost 3 bases, J lost 0 bases, and 8 bases stayed unmatched.

Only a few counts were recorded for this clonotype. The J gene is TRBJ2-1, the V gene TRBV11-3; the D call may be TRBD1 or TRBD2 (5 bases each). This CDR3 has 17 amino acids. Per germline, CDR1 SGHNT and CDR2 YENEEA. V was clipped by 1 base and J by 7 bases, with 20 bases between them. In DNA form, the CDR3 reads TGTGCCAGCAGCTTAGTGGGGCCGGGGCTCTTATCGAATGAGCAGTTCTTC. Translation gives CASSLVGPGLLSNEQFF. The variable domain in full, completed from reference TRBV11-3 and TRBJ2-1, reads EAGVVQSPRYKIIEKKQPVAFWCNPISGHNTLYWYLQNLGQGPELLIRYENEEAVDDSQLPKDRFSAERLKGVDSTLKIQPAELGDSAVYLCASSLVGPGLLSNEQFFGPGTRLTVL.

This clonotype has only a few counts. DNA of the CDR3: TGCGCCAGCAGCCCCCGGACTAGCCTCCCAGATACGCAGTATTTT. Protein sequence: CASSPRTSLPDTQYF. The J gene is TRBJ2-3, the V gene TRBV4-1, with 8 bases fitting TRBD2. The trim removed 4 bases at V and 4 bases at J, leaving 7 bases unmatched. This CDR3 comprises 15 residues. The germline V gene has CDR1 MGHRA and CDR2 YSYEKL.

V usage is TRBV27 and J usage is TRBJ2-1; unclear D gene. The CDR3 is 14 residues long. V shed 4 bases and J shed 7 bases, with 14 bases lying between them. Germline-derived CDR1 and CDR2 are MNHEY and SMNVEV (reference sequence). CDR3 DNA: TGTGCCAGCAGTTCAGTTTCCCGGCAAAATGAGCAGTTCTTC. This gives the protein CASSSVSRQNEQFF.